The rows below give T cell receptor beta chains drawn from one sample of a study of vaccination and CD4 T cells after COVID-19. TCRdb passed the PCR reads through MiXCR, listing each CDR3 protein once. Among under 20,000 distinct CDR3 sequences listed, around 45% were seen once. These receptors are not linked to any known antigen. This specimen consisted of CD4+ T cells from blood, cultured in vitro, obtained after SARS-CoV-2 vaccination. All receptors derive from a human donor who had recovered from COVID-19. Each CDR3 is given with its conserved first and last residue. D genes are given only for firm matches. Size tells how often a clone was seen (once, few, many) or the class of an expanded clone, and some rows leave it out.

cdr3_nt cdr3_aa j_call v_call clone_size d_call
TGCAGCGCCCCTGGACTAGCGGGAGTAGAGACCCAGTACTTC CSAPGLAGVETQYF TRBJ2-5 TRBV20-1 few TRBD2
TGTGCCAGCAGACCATACAGGGGGCCCCCCTACGAGCAGTACTTC CASRPYRGPPYEQYF TRBJ2-7 TRBV27 . TRBD1
TGTGCCAGCAGTCCCCTTGATCGTAAGGACGAGGGGTTCTTC CASSPLDRKDEGFF TRBJ2-1 TRBV27 few .
TGTGCCAGCAGTCCCCACACCTCAAGGTCAGACTATGGCTACACCTTC CASSPHTSRSDYGYTF TRBJ1-2 TRBV27 few .
TGCAGTGCCCAACCGAGGACAGAGAACACCGGGGAGCTGTTTTTT CSAQPRTENTGELFF TRBJ2-2 TRBV20-1 . .
TGTGCCAGCAGTGAAACGGGACAGGGCGGGGAGACCCAGTACTTC CASSETGQGGETQYF TRBJ2-5 TRBV25-1 few TRBD1
TGTGCCAGCAGTTCCCCGGCTGAAGCTTTCTTT CASSSPAEAFF TRBJ1-1 TRBV28 . .
TGTGCCAGCAGTTATAAAATCACAGGGATCTATAATTCACCCCTCCACTTT CASSYKITGIYNSPLHF TRBJ1-6 TRBV6-5 . .
TGTGCCAGCAGCTTATCCTCAGGGGGAAGCGCCGAGCAGTACTTC CASSLSSGGSAEQYF TRBJ2-7 TRBV7-2 few TRBD1
TGTGCCTGGACTGAGAGACAGCCCTCAAGTGGCTACACCTTC CAWTERQPSSGYTF TRBJ1-2 TRBV30 . .
TGCAGTGGCCAGACCCGGACAGGGGCCAATCAGCCCCAGCATTTT CSGQTRTGANQPQHF TRBJ1-5 TRBV20-1 . TRBD1
TGCAGTGCTACCGACAAGTCAGAGTACGAGCAGTACTTC CSATDKSEYEQYF TRBJ2-7 TRBV20-1 . .
TGTGCCAGCAGCCCTAACTATAATTCACCCCTCCACTTT CASSPNYNSPLHF TRBJ1-6 TRBV28 . .
TGTGCCAGCAGGGGGGACAGTCAGAACACTGAAGCTTTCTTT CASRGDSQNTEAFF TRBJ1-1 TRBV2 . TRBD1
TGTGCCAGCAGTCCACAGGGGGCCCGACAGCCCCAGCATTTT CASSPQGARQPQHF TRBJ1-5 TRBV6-2/TRBV6-3 few TRBD1
TGTGCCAGCACCTTTCGGGTTAGCACAGAGACCCAGTACTTC CASTFRVSTETQYF TRBJ2-5 TRBV12-3/TRBV12-4 . .
TGTGCCAGCAGCGGCTCCGATCTCGCCTACTATGGCTACACCTTC CASSGSDLAYYGYTF TRBJ1-2 TRBV7-2 . .
TGCAGTGTTGATCGACAGGGGGCTGGAAACACCATATATTTT CSVDRQGAGNTIYF TRBJ1-3 TRBV20-1 . TRBD1
TGTGCCAGCAGCCCGGACAGGGTCGCCAGGGACACCATATATTTT CASSPDRVARDTIYF TRBJ1-3 TRBV7-2 . TRBD1
TGTGCCAGTAGCCACAAAGGGGGTGAGACCCAGTACTTC CASSHKGGETQYF TRBJ2-5 TRBV19 . .
TGTGCCAGCAGCGCCGACGAGGGGGCCTATAATTCACCCCTCCACTTT CASSADEGAYNSPLHF TRBJ1-6 TRBV9 . .
TGTGCCAGCAGCATACCACAGGGGTTGGGCACCGGGGAGCTGTTTTTT CASSIPQGLGTGELFF TRBJ2-2 TRBV7-3 . TRBD1
TGTGCCAGTAGTGGTCGGACAGGGAATAGCGATGGCTACACCTTC CASSGRTGNSDGYTF TRBJ1-2 TRBV19 . TRBD1
TGTGCCAGCAGCTCCTCCGTCGCTAGCGGGGGCTACAATGAGCAGTTCTTC CASSSSVASGGYNEQFF TRBJ2-1 TRBV7-2 . TRBD2
TGTGCCAGCAGCTTAGAAGTGGGCGGGGAAACTAGCACAGATACGCAGTATTTT CASSLEVGGETSTDTQYF TRBJ2-3 TRBV7-2 . .
TGTGCCAGCAGTGACAGGGCATTGAACACTGAAGCTTTCTTT CASSDRALNTEAFF TRBJ1-1 TRBV6-1 . .
TGTGCCAGCACCCGGACCGGGGTGAGCACTGAAGCTTTCTTT CASTRTGVSTEAFF TRBJ1-1 TRBV27 few .
TGCAGTGGCGTAGAAAGGGTGCACATTCAGTACTTC CSGVERVHIQYF TRBJ2-4 TRBV20-1 few .